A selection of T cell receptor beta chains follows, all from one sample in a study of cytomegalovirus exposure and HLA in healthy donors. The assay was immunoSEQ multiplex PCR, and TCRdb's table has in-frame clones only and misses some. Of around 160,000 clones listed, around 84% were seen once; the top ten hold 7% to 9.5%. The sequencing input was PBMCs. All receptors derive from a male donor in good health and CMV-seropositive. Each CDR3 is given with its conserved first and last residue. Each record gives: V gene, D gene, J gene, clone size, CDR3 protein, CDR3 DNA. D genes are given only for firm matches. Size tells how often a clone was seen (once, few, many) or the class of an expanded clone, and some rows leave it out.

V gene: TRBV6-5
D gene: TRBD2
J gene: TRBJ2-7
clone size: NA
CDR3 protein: CASSASGGSYEQYF
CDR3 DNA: TGTGCCAGCAGCGCTAGCGGGGGAAGCTACGAGCAGTACTTC

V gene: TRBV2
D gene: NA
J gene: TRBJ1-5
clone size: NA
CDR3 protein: CASSSQGSNQPQHF
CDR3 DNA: TGTGCCAGCAGCTCACAGGGTAGCAATCAGCCCCAGCATTTT

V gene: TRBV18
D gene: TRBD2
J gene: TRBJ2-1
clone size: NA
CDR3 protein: CASSPRGGGYNEQFF
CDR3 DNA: TGTGCCAGCTCGCCGCGGGGCGGGGGCTACAATGAGCAGTTCTTC

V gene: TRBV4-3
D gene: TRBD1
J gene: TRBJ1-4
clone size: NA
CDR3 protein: CASSPNQGGTTNEKLFF
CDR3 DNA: TGCGCCAGCAGCCCCAATCAGGGGGGAACAACTAATGAAAAACTGTTTTTT

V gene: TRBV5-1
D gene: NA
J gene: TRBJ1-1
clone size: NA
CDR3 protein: CASSLAFTSMNTEAFF
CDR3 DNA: TGCGCCAGCAGCTTGGCGTTCACAAGTATGAACACTGAAGCTTTCTTT

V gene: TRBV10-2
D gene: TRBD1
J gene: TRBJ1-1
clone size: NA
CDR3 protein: CASSTGRGTEAFF
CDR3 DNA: TGCGCCAGCTCGACAGGGAGAGGGACTGAAGCTTTCTTT

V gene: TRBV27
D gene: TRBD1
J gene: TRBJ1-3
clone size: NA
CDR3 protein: CASAPTSGTVFGNTIYF
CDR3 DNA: TGTGCCAGCGCTCCGACTTCCGGGACAGTGTTCGGAAACACCATATATTTT

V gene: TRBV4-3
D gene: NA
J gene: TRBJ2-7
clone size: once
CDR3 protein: CASSQVNFERSSYEQYF
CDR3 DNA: TGCGCCAGCAGCCAAGTCAATTTTGAGCGGTCTTCCTACGAGCAGTACTTC

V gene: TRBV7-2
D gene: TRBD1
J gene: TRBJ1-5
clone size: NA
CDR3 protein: CASSPGTGKNQPQHF
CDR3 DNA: TGTGCCAGCAGCCCGGGGACAGGGAAGAATCAGCCCCAGCATTTT

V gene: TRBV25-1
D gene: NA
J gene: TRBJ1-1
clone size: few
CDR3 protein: CASTRGLNTEAFF
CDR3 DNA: TGTGCCAGCACAAGGGGGTTGAACACTGAAGCTTTCTTT

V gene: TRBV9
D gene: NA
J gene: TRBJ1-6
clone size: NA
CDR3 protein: CASSTTGFRNSPLHF
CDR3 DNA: TGTGCCAGCAGCACTACAGGGTTTAGGAATTCACCCCTCCACTTT

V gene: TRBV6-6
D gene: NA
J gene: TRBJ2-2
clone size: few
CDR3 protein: CASSYLSPGELFF
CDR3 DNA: TGTGCCAGCAGTTACCTGTCCCCCGGGGAGCTGTTTTTT

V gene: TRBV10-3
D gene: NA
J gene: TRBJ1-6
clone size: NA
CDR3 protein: CAISMRKKQEDSPLHF
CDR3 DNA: TGTGCCATCAGTATGAGGAAGAAACAGGAAGATTCACCCCTCCACTTT

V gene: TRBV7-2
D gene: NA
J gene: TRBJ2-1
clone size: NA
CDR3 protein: CASSLGGFEQFF
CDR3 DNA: TGTGCCAGCAGCTTAGGCGGATTCGAGCAGTTCTTC

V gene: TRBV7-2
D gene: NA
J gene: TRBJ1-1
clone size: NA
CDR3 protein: CASSLFAGNTEAFF
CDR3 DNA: TGTGCCAGCAGCTTGTTTGCGGGGAACACTGAAGCTTTCTTT

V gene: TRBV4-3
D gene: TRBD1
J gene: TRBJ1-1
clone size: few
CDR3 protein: CASSQGSGQGELEAFF
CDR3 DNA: TGCGCCAGCAGCCAAGGGTCGGGACAGGGTGAATTGGAAGCTTTCTTT

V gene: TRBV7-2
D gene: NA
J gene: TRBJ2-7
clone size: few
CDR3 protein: CASSFGSSYEQYF
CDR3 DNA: TGTGCCAGCAGCTTCGGTAGCTCCTACGAGCAGTACTTC

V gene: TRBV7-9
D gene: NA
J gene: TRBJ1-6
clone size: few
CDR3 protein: CASSPTQVNSPLHF
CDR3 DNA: TGTGCCAGCAGCCCCACTCAAGTAAATTCACCCCTCCACTTT

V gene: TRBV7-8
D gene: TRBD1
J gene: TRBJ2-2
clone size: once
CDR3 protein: CASSYGTVNTGELFF
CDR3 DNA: TGTGCCAGCAGCTACGGGACAGTAAACACCGGGGAGCTGTTTTTT

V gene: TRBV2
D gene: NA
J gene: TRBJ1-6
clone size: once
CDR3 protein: CASSEGRISPLHF
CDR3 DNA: TGTGCCAGCAGTGAAGGGAGGATCTCACCCCTCCACTTT

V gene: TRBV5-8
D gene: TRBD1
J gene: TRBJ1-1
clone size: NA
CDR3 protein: CASSLPPNRDRGEAFF
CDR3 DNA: TGTGCCAGCAGCTTGCCTCCCAATCGGGACAGGGGTGAAGCTTTCTTT

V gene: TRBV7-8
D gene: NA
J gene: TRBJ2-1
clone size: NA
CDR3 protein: CASSSDGGAGKSREQFF
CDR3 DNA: TGTGCCAGCAGCTCCGACGGTGGAGCGGGTAAGTCACGGGAGCAGTTCTTC

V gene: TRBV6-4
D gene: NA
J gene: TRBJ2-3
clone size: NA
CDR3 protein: CASSAGVRSTDTQYF
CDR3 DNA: TGTGCCAGCAGTGCAGGGGTTAGAAGCACAGATACGCAGTATTTT

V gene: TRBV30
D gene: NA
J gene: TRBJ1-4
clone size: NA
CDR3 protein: CAWSVEINEKLFF
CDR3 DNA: TGTGCCTGGAGTGTGGAGATTAATGAAAAACTGTTTTTT

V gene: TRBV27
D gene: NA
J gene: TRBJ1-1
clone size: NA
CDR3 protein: CASRTQGPEAFF
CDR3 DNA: TGTGCCAGCAGAACACAGGGTCCAGAAGCTTTCTTT

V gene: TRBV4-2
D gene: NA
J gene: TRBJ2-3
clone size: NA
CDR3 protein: CASSPQGRGTDTQYF
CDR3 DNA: TGTGCCAGCAGCCCACAGGGGCGGGGAACAGATACGCAGTATTTT

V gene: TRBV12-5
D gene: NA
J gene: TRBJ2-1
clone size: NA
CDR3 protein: CASGWSTNEQFF
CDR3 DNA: TGTGCTAGTGGTTGGTCCACAAATGAGCAGTTCTTC

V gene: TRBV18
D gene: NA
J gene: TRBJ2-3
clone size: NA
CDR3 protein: CASSPILSTDTQYF
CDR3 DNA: TGTGCCAGCTCACCAATTTTATCCACAGATACGCAGTATTTT

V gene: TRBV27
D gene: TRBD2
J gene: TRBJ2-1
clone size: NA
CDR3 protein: CASSLEGASGRGEQFF
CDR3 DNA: TGTGCCAGCAGTTTAGAAGGTGCTAGCGGGAGGGGTGAGCAGTTCTTC

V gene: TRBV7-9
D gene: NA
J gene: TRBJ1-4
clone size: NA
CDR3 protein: CASSPKTGLNEKLFF
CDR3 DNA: TGTGCCAGCAGCCCAAAGACAGGCCTTAATGAAAAACTGTTTTTT

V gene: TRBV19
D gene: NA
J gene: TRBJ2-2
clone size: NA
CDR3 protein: CASTLGPNTGELFF
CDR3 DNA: TGTGCCAGTACCCTGGGGCCTAACACCGGGGAGCTGTTTTTT

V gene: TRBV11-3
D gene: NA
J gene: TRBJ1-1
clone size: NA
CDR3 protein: CASSRSSVRTEDREAFF
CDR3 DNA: TGTGCCAGCAGCCGTAGCTCGGTAAGGACAGAGGACAGAGAAGCTTTCTTT

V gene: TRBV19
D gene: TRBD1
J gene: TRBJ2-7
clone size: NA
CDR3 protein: CASSNPGTALYEQYF
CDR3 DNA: TGTGCCAGTAGTAACCCCGGGACAGCCCTCTACGAGCAGTACTTC

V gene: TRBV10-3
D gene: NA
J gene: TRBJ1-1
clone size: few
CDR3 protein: CATKNPGGNTEAFF
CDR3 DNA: TGTGCCACGAAGAATCCGGGTGGGAACACTGAAGCTTTCTTT

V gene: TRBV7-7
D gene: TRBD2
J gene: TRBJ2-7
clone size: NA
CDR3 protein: CASSLNSGSHEQYF
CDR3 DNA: TGTGCCAGCAGCTTAAATAGCGGGAGCCACGAGCAGTACTTC

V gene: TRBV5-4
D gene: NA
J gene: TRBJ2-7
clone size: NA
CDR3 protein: CASSPWARSDTPFF
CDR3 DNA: TGTGCCAGCAGTCCCTGGGCCAGATCCGATACCCCCTTTTTC

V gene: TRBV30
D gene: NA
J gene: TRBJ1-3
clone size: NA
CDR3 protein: CAWRPGGSSGNTIYF
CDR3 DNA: TGTGCCTGGAGACCGGGGGGCTCGTCTGGAAACACCATATATTTT

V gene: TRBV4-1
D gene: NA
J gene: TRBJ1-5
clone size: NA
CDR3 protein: CASSPRMTVSNQPQHF
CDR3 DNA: TGCGCCAGCAGCCCACGAATGACAGTTAGCAATCAGCCCCAGCATTTT

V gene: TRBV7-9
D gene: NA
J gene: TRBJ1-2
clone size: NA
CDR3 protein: CASSIGGINYGYTF
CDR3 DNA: TGTGCCAGCAGTATCGGCGGAATTAACTATGGCTACACCTTC

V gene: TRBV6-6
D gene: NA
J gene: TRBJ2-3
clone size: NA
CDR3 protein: CASSYPLADTQYF
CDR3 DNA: TGTGCCAGCAGTTACCCCCTAGCGGATACGCAGTATTTT

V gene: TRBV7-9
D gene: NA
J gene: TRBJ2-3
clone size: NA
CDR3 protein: CASSLLGADTQYF
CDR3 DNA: TGTGCCAGCAGCTTACTAGGGGCGGATACGCAGTATTTT

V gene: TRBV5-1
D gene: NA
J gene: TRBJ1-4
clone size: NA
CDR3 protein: CASRATHRSSNEKLFF
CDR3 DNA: TGCGCCAGCAGGGCGACTCACAGGAGTTCAAATGAAAAACTGTTTTTT